This record looks at one T cell receptor (beta chain) sequence and its context. Its specificity is not known. The PCR made use of 60 Vbeta and 13 Jbeta primers. Produced via immunoSEQ multiplex PCR; TCRdb's table is partial and in-frame only. Among roughly 110,000 clones listed, over 75% were seen once. This record comes from a study of cytomegalovirus exposure and HLA in healthy donors. The V end lost 4 bases, the J end lost 1 base, and 7 bases lay between the germline ends. In germline, CDR1 is SQVTM, CDR2 ANQGSEA. The CDR3 is 12 amino acids. General study points: Generally TCR sequences proved uncommon, though certain public TCRs appeared in numerous donors. The classifier reportedly diagnosed cytomegalovirus status with high sensitivity and specificity.

The chain is built from TRBV29-1 and TRBJ1-1; D perhaps matches TRBD1 (6 bases). This clonotype was obtained from a male donor in good health and CMV-seronegative. The sample taken for sequencing was PBMCs. In DNA, the CDR3 is TGCAGCGTTGTACAGGGGAACACTGAAGCTTTCTTT. It translates to CSVVQGNTEAFF.